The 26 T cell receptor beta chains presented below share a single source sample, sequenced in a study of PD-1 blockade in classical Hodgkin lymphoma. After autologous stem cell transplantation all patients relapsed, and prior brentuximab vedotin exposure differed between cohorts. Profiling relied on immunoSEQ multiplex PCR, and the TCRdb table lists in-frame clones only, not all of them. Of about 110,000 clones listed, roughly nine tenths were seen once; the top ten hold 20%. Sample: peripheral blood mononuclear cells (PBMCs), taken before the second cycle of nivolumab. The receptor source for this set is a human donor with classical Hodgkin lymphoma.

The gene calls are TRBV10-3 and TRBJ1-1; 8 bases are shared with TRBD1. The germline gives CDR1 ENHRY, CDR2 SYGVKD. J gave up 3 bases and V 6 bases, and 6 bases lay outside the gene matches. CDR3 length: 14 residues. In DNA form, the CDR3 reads TGTGCCATCAGGGACAGGGATTTGTACACTGAAGCTTTCTTT. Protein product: CAIRDRDLYTEAFF.

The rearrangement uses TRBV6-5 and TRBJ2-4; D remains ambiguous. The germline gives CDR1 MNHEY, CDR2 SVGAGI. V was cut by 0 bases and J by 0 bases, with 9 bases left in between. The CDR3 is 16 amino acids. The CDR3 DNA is TGTGCCAGCAGTTACTCGGCCCTCAGAGCCAAAAACATTCAGTACTTC. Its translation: CASSYSALRAKNIQYF.

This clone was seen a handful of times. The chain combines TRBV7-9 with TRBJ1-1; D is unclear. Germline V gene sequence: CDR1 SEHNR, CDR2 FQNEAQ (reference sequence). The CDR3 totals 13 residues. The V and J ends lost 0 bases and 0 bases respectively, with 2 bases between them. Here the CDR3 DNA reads TGTGCCAGCAGCTTAGCCTTGAACACTGAAGCTTTCTTT. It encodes CASSLALNTEAFF.

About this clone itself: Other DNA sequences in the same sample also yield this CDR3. The CDR3 reads CASSLGTGNYGYTF. CDR3 nucleotides: TGTGCCAGCAGCTTAGGGACAGGGAACTATGGCTACACCTTC. The J gene is TRBJ1-2, the V gene TRBV13; 7 bases are shared with TRBD1. With 0 bases clipped from V and 2 bases from J, the junction kept 0 bases outside the gene matches. The CDR3 extends over 14 amino acids. Looked up from germline, CDR1 is PRHDT and CDR2 is FYEKMQ (reference sequence). Complete variable domain (other parts from reference TRBV13 and TRBJ1-2): AAGVIQSPRHLIKEKRETATLKCYPIPRHDTVYWYQQGPGQDPQFLISFYEKMQSDKGSIPDRFSAQQFSDYHSELNMSSLELGDSALYFCASSLGTGNYGYTFGSGTRLTVV.

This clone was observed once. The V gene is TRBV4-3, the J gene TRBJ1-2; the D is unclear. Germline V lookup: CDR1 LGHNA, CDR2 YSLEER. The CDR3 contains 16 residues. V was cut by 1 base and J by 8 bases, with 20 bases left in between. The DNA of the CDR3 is TGCGCCAGCAGCCAAGGAGTAACCGGGGTCTCTCGAGGCTACACCTTC. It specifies CASSQGVTGVSRGYTF.

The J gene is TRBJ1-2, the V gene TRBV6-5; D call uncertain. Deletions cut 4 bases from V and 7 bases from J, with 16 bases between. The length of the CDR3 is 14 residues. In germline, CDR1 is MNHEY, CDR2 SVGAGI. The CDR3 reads CASSSPTPLVGYTF. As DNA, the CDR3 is TGTGCCAGCAGTTCTCCGACCCCATTAGTTGGCTACACCTTC.

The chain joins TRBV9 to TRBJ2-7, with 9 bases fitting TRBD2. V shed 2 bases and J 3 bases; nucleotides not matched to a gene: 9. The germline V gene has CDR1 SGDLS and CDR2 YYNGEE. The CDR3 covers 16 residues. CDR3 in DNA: TGTGCCAGCAGCGTTAGTAGCGGGAGAAGAAACTACGAGCAGTACTTC. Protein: CASSVSSGRRNYEQYF.

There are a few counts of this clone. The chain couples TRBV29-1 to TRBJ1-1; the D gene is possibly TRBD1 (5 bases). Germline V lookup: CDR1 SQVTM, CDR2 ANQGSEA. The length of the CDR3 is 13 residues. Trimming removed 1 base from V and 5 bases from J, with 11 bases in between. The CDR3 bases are TGCAGCGTTGAAGGGCGGGGGGGAACTGAAGCTTTCTTT. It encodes CSVEGRGGTEAFF.

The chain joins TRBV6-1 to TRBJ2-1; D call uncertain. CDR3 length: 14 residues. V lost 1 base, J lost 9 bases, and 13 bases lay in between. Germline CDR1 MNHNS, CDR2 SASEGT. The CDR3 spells CASSEVLWGSEQFF. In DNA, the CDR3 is TGTGCCAGCAGTGAAGTGTTATGGGGATCTGAGCAGTTCTTC.

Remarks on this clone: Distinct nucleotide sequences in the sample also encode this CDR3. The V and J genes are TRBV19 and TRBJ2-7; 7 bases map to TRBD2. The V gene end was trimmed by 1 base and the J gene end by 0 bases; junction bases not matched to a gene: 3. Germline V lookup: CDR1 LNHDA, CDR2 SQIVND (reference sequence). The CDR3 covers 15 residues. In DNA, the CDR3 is TGTGCCAGTAGTATAGCGGGGGGACCCTCCTACGAGCAGTACTTC. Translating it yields CASSIAGGPSYEQYF.

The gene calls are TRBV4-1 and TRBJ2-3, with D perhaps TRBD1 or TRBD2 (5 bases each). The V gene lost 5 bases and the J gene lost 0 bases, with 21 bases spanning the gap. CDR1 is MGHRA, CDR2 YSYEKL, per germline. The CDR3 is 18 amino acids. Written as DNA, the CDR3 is TGCGCCAGCAGCTACAAGGGAGACAGCCGCTGGAGCACAGATACGCAGTATTTT. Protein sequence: CASSYKGDSRWSTDTQYF.

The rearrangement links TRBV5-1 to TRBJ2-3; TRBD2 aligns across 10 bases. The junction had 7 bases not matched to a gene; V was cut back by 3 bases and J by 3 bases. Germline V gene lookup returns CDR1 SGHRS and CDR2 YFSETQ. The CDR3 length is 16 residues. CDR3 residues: CASSSPKTSGTDTQYF. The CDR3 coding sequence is TGCGCCAGCAGCTCCCCCAAGACTAGCGGGACAGATACGCAGTATTTT.

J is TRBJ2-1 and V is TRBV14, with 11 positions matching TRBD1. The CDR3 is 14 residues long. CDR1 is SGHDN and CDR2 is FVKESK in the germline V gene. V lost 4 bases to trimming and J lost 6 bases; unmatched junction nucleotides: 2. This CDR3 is CASSPGQGGNEQFF. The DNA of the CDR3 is TGTGCCAGCAGCCCGGGACAGGGGGGCAATGAGCAGTTCTTC.

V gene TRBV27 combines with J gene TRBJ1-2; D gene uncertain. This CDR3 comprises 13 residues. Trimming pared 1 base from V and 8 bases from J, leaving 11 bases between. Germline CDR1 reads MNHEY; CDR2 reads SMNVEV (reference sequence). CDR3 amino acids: CASSLYVGSGYTF. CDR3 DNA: TGTGCCAGCAGTTTATACGTAGGGAGCGGCTACACCTTC.

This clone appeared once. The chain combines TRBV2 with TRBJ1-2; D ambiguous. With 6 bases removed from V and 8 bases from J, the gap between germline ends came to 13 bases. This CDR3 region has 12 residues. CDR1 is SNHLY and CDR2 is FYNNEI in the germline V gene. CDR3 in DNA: TGTGCCAGCAGCGAGCGCTGGCAAGGCTACACCTTC. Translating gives CASSERWQGYTF. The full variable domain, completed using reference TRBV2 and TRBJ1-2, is EPEVTQTPSHQVTQMGQEVILRCVPISNHLYFYWYRQILGQKVEFLVSFYNNEISEKSEIFDDQFSVERPDGSNFTLKIRSTKLEDSAMYFCASSERWQGYTFGSGTRLTVV.

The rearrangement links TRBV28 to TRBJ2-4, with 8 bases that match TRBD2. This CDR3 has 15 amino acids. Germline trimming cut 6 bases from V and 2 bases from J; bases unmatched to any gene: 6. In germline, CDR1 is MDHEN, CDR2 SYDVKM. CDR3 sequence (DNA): TGTGCCAGCAGCCCGGGGGGGACAACCAAAAACATTCAGTACTTC. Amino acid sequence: CASSPGGTTKNIQYF.

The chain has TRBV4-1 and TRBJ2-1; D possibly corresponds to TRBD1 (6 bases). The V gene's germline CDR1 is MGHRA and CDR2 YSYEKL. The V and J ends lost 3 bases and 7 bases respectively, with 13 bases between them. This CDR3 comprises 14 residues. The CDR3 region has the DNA TGCGCCAGCAGCCACCAGGGGTATTCGAATGAGCAGTTCTTC. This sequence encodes CASSHQGYSNEQFF.

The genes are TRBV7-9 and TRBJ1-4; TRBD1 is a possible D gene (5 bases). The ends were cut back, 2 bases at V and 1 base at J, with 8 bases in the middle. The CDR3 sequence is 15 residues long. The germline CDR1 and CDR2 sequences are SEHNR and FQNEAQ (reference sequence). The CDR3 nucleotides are TGTGCCAGCAGCTTAAGTGGGGGAACTAATGAAAAACTGTTTTTT. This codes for CASSLSGGTNEKLFF.

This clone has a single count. CDR3 amino acids: CASSFSLGTEAFF. The CDR3 nucleotides are TGTGCCAGCAGCTTCAGTTTGGGCACTGAAGCTTTCTTT. This chain joins TRBV11-2 and TRBJ1-1, with unresolved D. Germline assignment: CDR1 SGHAT and CDR2 FQNNGV. This CDR3 is built from 13 residues. Trimming stripped 3 bases from V and 4 bases from J, with 9 bases between.

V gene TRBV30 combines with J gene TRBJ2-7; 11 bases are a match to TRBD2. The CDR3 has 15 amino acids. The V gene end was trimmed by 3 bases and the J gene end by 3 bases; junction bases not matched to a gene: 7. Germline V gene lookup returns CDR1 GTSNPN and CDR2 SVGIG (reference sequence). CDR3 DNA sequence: TGTGCCTGGAGAGCTAGCGGGAGGCCCATCTACGAGCAGTACTTC. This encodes CAWRASGRPIYEQYF.

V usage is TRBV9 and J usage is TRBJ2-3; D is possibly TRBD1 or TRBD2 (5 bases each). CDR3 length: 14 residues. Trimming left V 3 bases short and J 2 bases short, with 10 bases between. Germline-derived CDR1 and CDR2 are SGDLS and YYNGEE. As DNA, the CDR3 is TGTGCCAGCAGCGGGGACCTCATCACAGATACGCAGTATTTT. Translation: CASSGDLITDTQYF.

This CDR3 is CASSLASTSGLYEQYF. CDR3 bases: TGTGCCAGCAGCTTGGCTTCGACTAGCGGGTTATACGAGCAGTACTTC. This sequence joins TRBV5-6 and TRBJ2-7, with 10 bases fitting TRBD2. In germline, CDR1 is SGHDT, CDR2 YYEEEE. V dropped 0 bases and J dropped 4; count of bases not matched to a gene: 7. CDR3 length: 16 residues.

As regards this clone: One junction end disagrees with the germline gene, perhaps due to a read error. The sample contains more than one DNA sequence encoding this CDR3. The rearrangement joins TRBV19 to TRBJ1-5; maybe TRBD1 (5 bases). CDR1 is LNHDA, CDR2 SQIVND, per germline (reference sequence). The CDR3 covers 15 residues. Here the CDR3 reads CASSMRGVGNQPQHF. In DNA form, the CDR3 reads TGTGCCAGTAGTATGAGAGGGGTCGGCAATCAACCCCAGCATTTT.

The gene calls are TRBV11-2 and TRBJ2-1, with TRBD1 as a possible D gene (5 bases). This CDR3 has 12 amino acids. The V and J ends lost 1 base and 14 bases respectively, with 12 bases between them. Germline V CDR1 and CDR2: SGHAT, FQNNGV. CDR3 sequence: CASSLGTGQEFF. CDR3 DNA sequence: TGTGCCAGCAGCTTAGGAACTGGACAAGAGTTCTTC.

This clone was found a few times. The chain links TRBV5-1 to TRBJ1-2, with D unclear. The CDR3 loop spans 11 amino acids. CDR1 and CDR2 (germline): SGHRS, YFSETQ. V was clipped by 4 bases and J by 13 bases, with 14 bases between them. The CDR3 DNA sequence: TGCGCCAGCAGCGCGGATGGGCTTCGCACCTTC. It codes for CASSADGLRTF. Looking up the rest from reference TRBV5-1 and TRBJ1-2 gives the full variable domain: KAGVTQTPRYLIKTRGQQVTLSCSPISGHRSVSWYQQTPGQGLQFLFEYFSETQRNKGNFPGRFSGRQFSNSRSEMNVSTLELGDSALYLCASSADGLRTFGSGTRLTVV.

In DNA form, the CDR3 reads TGTGCCAGCAGTTCCCCCACTGAAGCTTTCTTT. Translation gives CASSSPTEAFF. V and J are TRBV6-6 and TRBJ1-1; D uncertain. The CDR3 sequence is 11 residues long. V was pared by 4 bases and J by 4 bases, with 4 bases between. The germline V gene encodes CDR1 MNHNY and CDR2 SVGAGI (reference sequence).